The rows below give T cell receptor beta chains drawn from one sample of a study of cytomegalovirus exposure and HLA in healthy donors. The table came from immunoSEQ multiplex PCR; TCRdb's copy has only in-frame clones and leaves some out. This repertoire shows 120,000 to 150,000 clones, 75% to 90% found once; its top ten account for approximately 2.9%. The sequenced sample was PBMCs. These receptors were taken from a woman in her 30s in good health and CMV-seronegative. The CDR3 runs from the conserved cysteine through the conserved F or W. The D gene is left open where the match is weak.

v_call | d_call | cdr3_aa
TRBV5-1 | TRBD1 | CASSLGSGGRWEQYF
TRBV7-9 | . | CASSLVKETALAKNIQYF
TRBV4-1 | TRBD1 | CASSSPRDRGVETQYF
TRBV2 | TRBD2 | CASSRTSGSLLYNEQFF
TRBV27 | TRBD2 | CASRLSGGPPTDTQYF
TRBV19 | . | CASSMDRSQPQHF
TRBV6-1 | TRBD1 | CASRSDRESYEKLFF
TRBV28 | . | CASSLYMLARNSYEQYF
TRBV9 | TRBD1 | CASSVEESARQGAKTQYF
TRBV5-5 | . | CASSLGGDRIYGYTF
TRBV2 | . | CASGSGGQPQHF
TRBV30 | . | CAWIKKSGAFF
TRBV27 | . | CASSLVGSRADTQYF
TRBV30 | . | CAWSGGPNNEQFF
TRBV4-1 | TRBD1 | CASSQEEQGIYEQYF
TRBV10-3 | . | CAISEFGLNQPQHF
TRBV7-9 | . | CASSLALAGNQPQHF
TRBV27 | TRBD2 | CASSLNLAGFSSYNEQFF
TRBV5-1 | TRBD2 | CASSLGSGRDNEQFF
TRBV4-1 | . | CASSQFTTNSYNEQFF
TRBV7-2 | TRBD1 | CASSLLTGGHQPQHF
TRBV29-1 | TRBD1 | CSVQGQNYGYTF
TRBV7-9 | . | CSSSQTYEQYF
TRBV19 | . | CASSSGERWTDTQYF
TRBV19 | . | CASSIPSGAFYGYTF
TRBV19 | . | CASSFLGLNTEAFF
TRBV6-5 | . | CASSYSRDSPGYTF
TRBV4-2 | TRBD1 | CASSLWTGTTSGNTIYF
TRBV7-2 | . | CASKPRERMNTEAFF
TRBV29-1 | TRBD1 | CSGAETGAGTGELFF
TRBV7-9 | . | CASSLVQGRKNIQYF
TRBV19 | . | CASSFSDTQYF
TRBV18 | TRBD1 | CASSRQGAGEQYF
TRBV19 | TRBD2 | CASSIGTSWSTDTQYF
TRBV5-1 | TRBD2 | CASSLGSSGGRTGELFF
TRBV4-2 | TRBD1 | CASSPGGTGVQETQYF
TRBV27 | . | CASSLFIPATNEKLFF
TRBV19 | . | CASSIRQNYGYTF
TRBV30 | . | CAWGAARSYNEQFF
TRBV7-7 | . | CASSLRGTRQETQYF
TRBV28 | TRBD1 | CASYEGAGNQPQHF
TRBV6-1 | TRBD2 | CASSERTSGGYEQYF
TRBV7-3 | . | CASSPLTGLSGNTIYF
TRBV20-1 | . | CSAPGGYEQYF
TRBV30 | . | CAWNGPGSEKLFF
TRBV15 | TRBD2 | CATSRVAGSYNEQFF
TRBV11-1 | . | CASSDRDTHEKLFF
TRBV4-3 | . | CASSPPSTGVWANEKLFF
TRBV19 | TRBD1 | CASSIRTGEVYEQYF
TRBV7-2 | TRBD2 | CASSRTSGIPEQYF
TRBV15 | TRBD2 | CATSRDWGTSGYNEQFF
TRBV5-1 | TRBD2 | CASTEPSGRVETQYF
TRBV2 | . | CASSPGPRNTEAFF
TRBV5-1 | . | CASRLGVADTQYF
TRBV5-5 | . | CASSLDLSQYF